Presented here are 21 T cell receptor beta chains from one specimen sequenced in a study of OX40 agonist ivuxolimab in advanced cancers. The data were produced by immunoSEQ multiplex PCR, yet TCRdb's version contains in-frame clones alone and is incomplete. Of tens of thousands of clones in the sample, roughly 89% were seen once. This specimen consisted of CD4+ or CD8+ T cells sorted from blood, obtained in a trial of the OX40 agonist ivuxolimab. These receptors were collected from an adult with an advanced solid tumor such as melanoma, head and neck, liver or kidney cancer.

V usage is TRBV2 and J usage is TRBJ1-2, with D unresolved. CDR1 and CDR2 (germline): SNHLY, FYNNEI. CDR3 length equals 14 residues. V shed 8 bases and J shed 7 bases, with 20 bases lying between them. CDR3 protein: CASRGRFFDGGYTF. The CDR3 DNA is TGTGCCAGCCGCGGCAGGTTTTTTGATGGTGGCTACACCTTC.

The chain carries TRBV28 and TRBJ2-7, with 7 nucleotides matching TRBD1. After removal of 6 bases from V and 6 bases from J, the junction contained 8 bases not matched to a gene. There are 13 residues in the CDR3. Germline values: CDR1 MDHEN, CDR2 SYDVKM. CDR3 DNA sequence: TGTGCCAGCAGCCCCCAAGGGGGCTGCGAGCAGTACTTC. The encoded protein is CASSPQGGCEQYF.

The chain recombines TRBV19 with TRBJ2-1, with 14 bases matching TRBD2. CDR1 and CDR2 from the germline V gene are LNHDA and SQIVND (reference sequence). Losses at the gene ends were 11 bases for V and 5 bases for J; bases not matched to a gene: 11. CDR3 length equals 16 residues. The CDR3 sequence: CAFLRGLAGEDNEQFF. The CDR3 DNA reads as TGTGCCTTTCTTAGGGGACTAGCGGGAGAAGACAATGAGCAGTTCTTC.

In its sample, this clone was seen once. The chain employs TRBV7-2 and TRBJ1-5; D possibly corresponds to TRBD1 (6 bases). This CDR3 has 14 residues. Trimming left V 3 bases short and J 5 bases short, with 11 bases between. The germline CDR1 and CDR2 sequences are SGHTA and FQGNSA. The CDR3 protein is CASSFSGDHQPQHF. CDR3 nucleotides: TGTGCCAGCAGCTTTTCAGGGGACCATCAGCCCCAGCATTTT. Complete variable domain (other parts from reference TRBV7-2 and TRBJ1-5): GAGVSQSPSNKVTEKGKDVELRCDPISGHTALYWYRQSLGQGLEFLIYFQGNSAPDKSGLPSDRFSAERTGGSVSTLTIQRTQQEDSAVYLCASSFSGDHQPQHFGDGTRLSIL.

V and J are TRBV29-1 and TRBJ2-6, with TRBD2 identical over 8 bases. From germline, CDR1 is SQVTM and CDR2 ANQGSEA. This CDR3 has 17 residues. Unmatched junction bases numbered 13, after V lost 5 bases and J lost 4 bases. CDR3 nucleotides: TGCAGCGTTATTTCCCCGGGGGGGCTTGCCGGGGCCAACGTCCTGACTTTC. Translated: CSVISPGGLAGANVLTF.

This chain links TRBV9 with TRBJ2-2; TRBD2 agrees at 11 bases. Germline V lookup: CDR1 SGDLS, CDR2 YYNGEE. The CDR3 is 16 amino acids. The V and J ends lost 4 bases and 9 bases, in that order; junction bases with no gene match: 11. The CDR3 sequence: CASSPGLAGLGRELFF. The CDR3 bases are TGTGCCAGCAGCCCCGGACTAGCGGGCCTAGGGAGGGAGCTGTTTTTT. The full variable domain, its missing parts supplied by reference TRBV9 and TRBJ2-2, is DSGVTQTPKHLITATGQRVTLRCSPRSGDLSVYWYQQSLDQGLQFLIQYYNGEERAKGNILERFSAQQFPDLHSELNLSSLELGDSALYFCASSPGLAGLGRELFFGEGSRLTVL.

The chain carries TRBV7-6 and TRBJ1-2, with D uncertain. From germline, CDR1 is SGHVS and CDR2 FNYEAQ. The germline V and J ends were trimmed by 4 bases and 8 bases, with 23 bases remaining between them. The CDR3 has 16 residues. CDR3 DNA: TGTGCCAGCAGCTCCCGCCTTGGGTCCGGCGCGGGGGGCTACACCTTC. Its translation: CASSSRLGSGAGGYTF.

The rearrangement joins TRBV10-3 to TRBJ2-2; 14 bases agree with TRBD2. Germline CDR1 and CDR2: ENHRY and SYGVKD. V lost 4 bases to trimming and J lost 4 bases; unmatched junction nucleotides: 5. The CDR3 runs to 17 residues. Written as DNA, the CDR3 is TGTGCCATCAGTGCCGGGACTAGCGGGGGAGGCACCGGGGAGCTGTTTTTT. This encodes CAISAGTSGGGTGELFF.

The genes are TRBV27 and TRBJ2-2, with a weak D call TRBD2 (6 bases). V lost 0 bases to trimming and J lost 6 bases, with 20 bases between them. The CDR3 covers 18 residues. The V gene's germline CDR1 is MNHEY and CDR2 SMNVEV (reference sequence). The CDR3 coding sequence is TGTGCCAGCAGTTTATCGGCGGGGTTAAGGAGGAGGGCCGGGGAGCTGTTTTTT. This codes for CASSLSAGLRRRAGELFF.

The rearrangement joins TRBV10-3 to TRBJ1-2; TRBD1 matches at 8 bases. This CDR3 is built from 14 residues. Germline trimming cut 4 bases from V and 0 bases from J; bases unmatched to any gene: 1. Germline V gives CDR1 ENHRY, CDR2 SYGVKD. CDR3 in DNA: TGTGCCATCAGTGTGACAGGGGCTAACTATGGCTACACCTTC. It specifies CAISVTGANYGYTF.

The rearrangement links TRBV5-1 to TRBJ2-7, with 9 bases matching TRBD1. This CDR3 has 14 residues. V lost 0 bases, J lost 4 bases, and 2 bases stayed unmatched. Germline V gives CDR1 SGHRS, CDR2 YFSETQ. The CDR3 DNA is TGCGCCAGCAGCTTGGCAGGACAGGGGTACGAGCAGTACTTC. Protein product: CASSLAGQGYEQYF.

Points on this clone: Other DNA sequences of this sample code for an identical CDR3. The rearrangement uses TRBV28 and TRBJ1-2; 10 nucleotides line up with TRBD1. Germline V CDR1 and CDR2: MDHEN, SYDVKM. V shed 6 bases and J 7 bases; nucleotides not matched to a gene: 5. The CDR3 consists of 13 residues. CDR3 bases: TGTGCCAGCAGCTTGGGACAGGGGTTTGGCTACACCTTC. It specifies CASSLGQGFGYTF.

The V and J genes are TRBV2 and TRBJ2-7, with a tentative D call TRBD1 (6 bases). V was shortened by 6 bases and J by 2 bases, with 14 bases between the two germline ends. The germline V gene has CDR1 SNHLY and CDR2 FYNNEI. CDR3 length equals 14 residues. The CDR3 reads CASRPYRAPYEQYF. CDR3 coding DNA: TGTGCCAGCAGACCTTACAGGGCACCCTACGAGCAGTACTTC. Supplemented by reference TRBV2 and TRBJ2-7, the full variable domain reads EPEVTQTPSHQVTQMGQEVILRCVPISNHLYFYWYRQILGQKVEFLVSFYNNEISEKSEIFDDQFSVERPDGSNFTLKIRSTKLEDSAMYFCASRPYRAPYEQYFGPGTRLTVT.

This clone has more than one count but fewer than ten. V usage is TRBV18 and J usage is TRBJ2-7, with TRBD2 matching 13 bases. CDR1 KGHSH and CDR2 LQKENI come from the germline V gene. This CDR3 is built from 16 residues. V trimming: 1 base; J trimming: 5 bases; junction bases outside the gene matches: 5. CDR3 coding DNA: TGTGCCAGCTCACCACTCGGGACTAGCGGGAACCACGAGCAGTACTTC. This encodes CASSPLGTSGNHEQYF. Full variable domain (missing parts from reference TRBV18 and TRBJ2-7): NAGVMQNPRHLVRRRGQEARLRCSPMKGHSHVYWYRQLPEEGLKFMVYLQKENIIDESGMPKERFSAEFPKEGPSILRIQQVVRGDSAAYFCASSPLGTSGNHEQYFGPGTRLTVT.

J is TRBJ2-7 and V is TRBV11-3; 14 nucleotides match TRBD2. The CDR3 is made up of 15 amino acids. V lost 4 bases, J lost 5 bases, and 4 bases stayed unmatched. Germline values: CDR1 SGHNT, CDR2 YENEEA. The CDR3 coding sequence is TGTGCCAGCAGCTCTGGACTAGCGGGAGGCCACGAGCAGTACTTC. It specifies CASSSGLAGGHEQYF.

The CDR3 DNA sequence: TGTGCCAGCAGTGAACTCTTGAGCGCCTACGAGCAGTACTTC. Residues: CASSELLSAYEQYF. The chain joins TRBV6-1 to TRBJ2-7; D not resolved. The CDR3 is made up of 14 amino acids. The V and J ends lost 2 bases and 2 bases respectively, with 10 bases between them. Germline CDR1 and CDR2: MNHNS and SASEGT.

The chain couples TRBV5-1 to TRBJ2-2; D is ambiguous. The ends were cut back, 4 bases at V and 0 bases at J, with 7 bases in the middle. Germline-derived CDR1 and CDR2 are SGHRS and YFSETQ. The CDR3 is 14 amino acids. For the CDR3, the DNA is TGCGCCAGCAGCCGAGGTACGAACACCGGGGAGCTGTTTTTT. Amino acids: CASSRGTNTGELFF.

The rearrangement links TRBV5-5 to TRBJ2-5, with D tentatively TRBD1 or TRBD2 (6 bases each). Germline V CDR1 and CDR2: SGHKS, YYEKEE (reference sequence). V shed 1 base and J shed 3 bases, with 13 bases lying between them. This CDR3 is 15 amino acids long. The CDR3 coding sequence is TGTGCCAGCAGCTTGATCGGGGGCCCGGAAGAGACCCAGTACTTC. Its protein product is CASSLIGGPEETQYF.

In this sample, this clone turned up a few times. The chain uses TRBV6-1 and TRBJ2-7, with a possible D match to TRBD2 (5 bases). Germline assignment: CDR1 MNHNS and CDR2 SASEGT. Trimming took 6 bases from V and 2 from J, leaving 17 bases between them. The CDR3 extends over 15 amino acids. CDR3 sequence: CASRTWTGRTYEQYF. The CDR3 DNA sequence: TGTGCCAGCAGAACTTGGACTGGACGAACCTACGAGCAGTACTTC.

This clone was observed a single time. V usage is TRBV4-2 and J usage is TRBJ2-5; D uncertain. Per the germline V gene, CDR1 is LGHNA and CDR2 is YNFKEQ. CDR3 length: 13 amino acids. V lost 4 bases and J lost 0, with 6 bases in between. The DNA of the CDR3 is TGTGCCAGCAGCCGGGCTAACCAAGAGACCCAGTACTTC. Translated: CASSRANQETQYF.

This chain uses TRBV2 with TRBJ1-5, with 7 bases matching TRBD1. Germline lookup yields CDR1 SNHLY and CDR2 FYNNEI. Trimming cost V 5 bases and J 7 bases; bases outside gene matches: 8. The CDR3 sequence is 14 residues long. CDR3 coding DNA: TGTGCCAGCAGTACTGGGACAGTGGTACAGCCCCAGCATTTT. Translated, it gives CASSTGTVVQPQHF.